A selection of T cell receptor beta chains follows, all from one sample in a study of T-cell memory formation after mild COVID-19. TCRdb re-analysed the 5' RACE reads in MiXCR, keeping a single row per CDR3 protein. The repertoire holds about 49,000 distinct CDR3 sequences, with approximately 6.6% as singletons. Input material: PBMCs or a T cell subset sorted from them (not recorded which). These receptors were taken from a man between 18 and 35 years old who had mild COVID-19 (a few samples of this study predate the infection). Cell type and time point are not known. Each CDR3 is given with its conserved first and last residue. Fields, in order: D gene, V gene, clone size, J gene, CDR3 protein, CDR3 DNA. The D gene is left open where the match is weak. Where a row states a size, it is once, few, many or the class of an expanded clone; other rows omit it.

>.|TRBV20-1|medium-sized|TRBJ2-3
CSARLPGTDTQYF
TGCAGTGCTAGACTCCCAGGGACAGATACGCAGTATTTT
>.|TRBV28|few|TRBJ1-5
CASSLLAGNQPQHF
TGTGCCAGCAGTTTACTGGCTGGCAATCAGCCCCAGCATTTT
>.|TRBV6-1|.|TRBJ2-5
CASSGLFAQTQYF
TGTGCCAGCAGTGGGCTCTTCGCCCAGACCCAGTACTTC
>TRBD1|TRBV5-1|many|TRBJ2-5
CASSGRIGTGGGETQYF
TGCGCCAGCAGCGGACGCATAGGGACAGGGGGCGGAGAGACCCAGTACTTC
>TRBD2|TRBV12-3/TRBV12-4|.|TRBJ2-3
CASTKGRGAITDTQYF
TGTGCCAGCACTAAAGGGCGGGGGGCTATTACAGATACGCAGTATTTT
>.|TRBV29-1|.|TRBJ2-3
CSVDFSSTDTQYF
TGCAGCGTTGATTTCTCCAGCACAGATACGCAGTATTTT
>TRBD2|TRBV2|few|TRBJ2-1
CASRPTGGEQFF
TGTGCCAGCAGGCCCACGGGGGGTGAGCAGTTCTTC
>.|TRBV11-2|.|TRBJ1-5
CASSNLLGGDRNQPQHF
TGTGCCAGCAGCAATCTCCTGGGGGGCGATCGGAATCAGCCCCAGCATTTT
>.|TRBV29-1|.|TRBJ1-4
CSVSRELNEKLFF
TGCAGCGTGTCCCGGGAGCTTAATGAAAAACTGTTTTTT
>.|TRBV6-1|few|TRBJ1-1
CASSEGEHREVAFF
TGTGCCAGCAGTGAAGGGGAACACAGGGAGGTAGCTTTCTTT
>.|TRBV5-8|few|TRBJ1-1
CASSYLRGWNTEAFF
TGTGCCAGCAGCTACCTCAGGGGCTGGAACACTGAAGCTTTCTTT
>.|TRBV28|few|TRBJ2-6
CASRETHGGANVLTF
TGTGCCAGCAGGGAAACACACGGTGGGGCCAACGTCCTGACTTTC
>.|TRBV4-2|.|TRBJ2-5
CASSQEYREGETQYF
TGTGCCAGCAGCCAAGAGTACAGAGAGGGAGAGACCCAGTACTTC
>TRBD2|TRBV6-5|many|TRBJ2-1
CASTIAGSYNEQFF
TGTGCCAGCACCATAGCGGGCTCCTACAATGAGCAGTTCTTC
>.|TRBV5-1|few|TRBJ1-6
CASSLEPLYSPLHF
TGCGCCAGCAGCTTGGAACCGCTTTATTCACCCCTCCACTTT
>.|TRBV29-1|many|TRBJ2-3
CSVATGPTLYF
TGCAGCGTTGCAACAGGTCCTACCCTGTATTTT
>.|TRBV25-1|few|TRBJ1-1
CASSEVSREEAFF
TGTGCCAGCAGTGAAGTCAGCCGTGAAGAAGCTTTCTTT
>TRBD1|TRBV5-1|.|TRBJ1-6
CASSFNRGPGSPLHF
TGCGCCAGCAGCTTTAACAGGGGGCCAGGCTCACCCCTCCACTTT
>TRBD1|TRBV6-5|.|TRBJ1-3
CASSYGTAGNTIYF
TGTGCCAGCAGCTACGGGACAGCCGGAAACACCATATATTTT
>.|TRBV5-1|.|TRBJ1-3
CASSQSSGNTIYF
TGCGCCAGCAGCCAGTCTTCTGGAAACACCATATATTTT
>.|TRBV6-2/TRBV6-3|.|TRBJ2-5
CASSYSGTSGTQYF
TGTGCCAGCAGTTACTCAGGGACTTCTGGGACCCAGTACTTC
>.|TRBV12-3/TRBV12-4|.|TRBJ1-2
CASRPDRERSGYTF
TGTGCCAGCAGGCCGGACAGAGAGAGATCCGGCTACACCTTC
>.|TRBV4-3|few|TRBJ1-1
CASSQVWNAGQNTEAFF
TGCGCCAGCAGCCAAGTCTGGAACGCGGGACAGAACACTGAAGCTTTCTTT
>TRBD1|TRBV9|.|TRBJ1-1
CASSFQGAQDTEAFF
TGTGCCAGCAGCTTCCAGGGGGCGCAGGACACTGAAGCTTTCTTT
>TRBD1|TRBV4-1|few|TRBJ1-1
CASSSLPTGDSEAFF
TGCGCCAGCAGCTCCCTACCTACAGGGGACTCCGAAGCTTTCTTT
>.|TRBV4-2|.|TRBJ1-5
CASSQEWKNQPQHF
TGTGCCAGCAGCCAAGAATGGAAGAATCAGCCCCAGCATTTT
>TRBD2|TRBV7-6|many|TRBJ2-2
CASSRAGGGYTGELFF
TGTGCCAGCAGCCGGGCCGGGGGGGGATACACCGGGGAGCTGTTTTTT
>TRBD1|TRBV28|many|TRBJ1-1
CASTPTGADTEAFF
TGTGCCAGCACCCCGACAGGGGCGGACACTGAAGCTTTCTTT
>TRBD1|TRBV10-3|.|TRBJ1-1
CAISEGQGAVAEAFF
TGTGCCATCAGTGAGGGACAGGGGGCGGTGGCTGAAGCTTTCTTT
>.|TRBV5-1|few|TRBJ2-2
CASSLQGEEHGELFF
TGCGCCAGCAGCTTGCAGGGAGAGGAGCACGGGGAGCTGTTTTTT
>TRBD2|TRBV6-5|.|TRBJ2-3
CASSRSSGGETDTQYF
TGTGCCAGCAGTAGAAGTAGCGGGGGGGAGACAGATACGCAGTATTTT
>TRBD2|TRBV5-4|few|TRBJ2-1
CASSPTSGTTDEQFF
TGTGCCAGCAGCCCGACTAGCGGGACGACCGATGAGCAGTTCTTC
>.|TRBV5-1|.|TRBJ2-2
CASSLGTGPGGELFF
TGCGCCAGCAGCTTGGGGACCGGTCCTGGCGGGGAGCTGTTTTTT
>TRBD1|TRBV7-2|few|TRBJ2-7
CASSFRQGLYEQYF
TGTGCCAGCAGCTTCAGACAGGGGCTCTACGAGCAGTACTTC
>.|TRBV11-3|.|TRBJ1-1
CASSLGGGVEAFF
TGTGCCAGCAGCTTAGGGGGGGGAGTTGAAGCTTTCTTT
>TRBD2|TRBV25-1|.|TRBJ2-3
CASSERTSGNTDTQYF
TGTGCCAGCAGTGAGCGGACTAGCGGGAACACAGATACGCAGTATTTT